Many counts were recorded for the clone carrying this T cell receptor (beta chain). What it binds is not known. This entry is derived from a study of breast tumors, draining lymph nodes, adjacent tissues. Study results and limitations: Luminal-like breast cancer showed significantly greater tumor-nontumor repertoire similarity than basal-like breast cancer did. Tumor TCR diversity was below lymph nodes but above nontumor tissue. Most tumor T cells seemingly derive from lymph node, then expand in tumor. The lymph node origin of tumor T cells was framed as consistent with a hypothesis, not demonstrated.

The CDR3 extends over 17 amino acids. CDR1 MNHEY and CDR2 SVGEGT come from the germline V gene. V lost 2 bases to trimming and J lost 7 bases, with 21 bases between them. Samples came from axillary lymph nodes draining the breast cancer. In TCRdb, the multiplex PCR reads were re-called with MiXCR into one record per CDR3 protein. Of approximately 150,000 distinct CDR3 sequences listed, approximately 30% are singletons. The clonotype originates from a female donor with breast cancer. Some clones in this sample may be carry-over from other donors' samples. Sequencing was performed on axillary lymph node tissue. This sequence joins TRBV6-2 or TRBV6-3 and TRBJ1-5; no firm D call. The chain's CDR3 is CASSYGPEIRITQPQHF. The CDR3 bases are TGTGCCAGCAGTTACGGTCCGGAAATCCGCATTACACAGCCCCAGCATTTT.